The rows below give T cell receptor beta chains drawn from one sample of a study of shared clonotypes between healthy human individuals. Some clones are missing from TCRdb's copy, which holds only in-frame ones; the method was immunoSEQ multiplex PCR. This sample has 650,000 to 750,000 clones, with about 78% found just once. Sequenced material: memory CD4+ T cells sorted from blood. The receptors shown here come from a woman in her twenties or thirties in good health. Each CDR3 is given with its conserved first and last residue. The D gene is left open where the match is weak. The size of a clone is reported for some rows only, either as once, few or many, or as a class for expanded clones.

TRBV5-1,.,14,TRBJ1-1,.,TGCGCCAGCAGCTTCGGGACTTTGAACACTGAAGCTTTCTTT,CASSFGTLNTEAFF
TRBV4-2,.,14,TRBJ2-5,.,TGTGCCAGCAGCCAAGATCTCCGGGGAGAGACCCAGTACTTC,CASSQDLRGETQYF
TRBV7-9,TRBD2,15,TRBJ2-1,.,TGTGCCAGCAGCGAATGGACTAGCGGGGCCGATGAGCAGTTCTTC,CASSEWTSGADEQFF
TRBV11-1,.,12,TRBJ1-3,.,TGTGCCAGCAGCTTAGGTGGAAACACCATATATTTT,CASSLGGNTIYF
TRBV5-4,TRBD2,14,TRBJ2-1,once,TGTGCCAGCAGCTTCCCCTCGGGACTAAATGAGCAGTTCTTC,CASSFPSGLNEQFF
TRBV4-2,TRBD1,14,TRBJ1-2,.,TGTGCCAGCAGCCGGGGACAGGGCTATGGTGGCTACACCTTC,CASSRGQGYGGYTF
TRBV5-1,TRBD2,16,TRBJ2-3,.,TGCGCCAGCAGCTCCGAGTTACTAGCGGGAGTTTCCACGCAGTATTTT,CASSSELLAGVSTQYF
TRBV29-1,.,13,TRBJ2-5,.,TGCAGCGTTGTTGTCAGGGAGGTAGAGACCCAGTACTTC,CSVVVREVETQYF
TRBV7-9,.,13,TRBJ1-5,once,TGTGCCAGCAGCTTAGTGAGGGATCAGCCCCAGCATTTT,CASSLVRDQPQHF
TRBV6-6,.,15,TRBJ1-1,few,TGTGCCAGCAGCCCCCAACAGGGAGTTACCACTGAAGCTTTCTTT,CASSPQQGVTTEAFF
TRBV9,.,15,TRBJ2-1,.,TGTGCCAGCAGCCCCCCGGTCAGCTCCTACAATGAGCAGTTCTTC,CASSPPVSSYNEQFF
TRBV28,TRBD2,15,TRBJ2-7,.,TGTGCCAGCAGCACGCCGGGACTAGCGCTCTACGAGCAGTACTTC,CASSTPGLALYEQYF
TRBV4-2,.,13,TRBJ2-5,.,TGTGCCAGCAGAGAGGACAACCAAGAGACCCAGTACTTC,CASREDNQETQYF
TRBV18,.,14,TRBJ2-7,.,TGTGCCAGCTCACCTACATACTCAAATTACGAGCAGTACTTC,CASSPTYSNYEQYF
TRBV29-1,.,12,TRBJ1-2,.,TGCAGCGTTGGAACGGACGCCTTCGGCTACACCTTC,CSVGTDAFGYTF
TRBV6-6,TRBD1,15,TRBJ1-3,.,TGTGCCAGCAGTTCCACAGGGGGCACTGGAAACACCATATATTTT,CASSSTGGTGNTIYF
TRBV7-2,TRBD2,12,TRBJ2-1,many,TGTGCCAGCAGCTTTTGGCTAGCGGTGAGGTTCTTC,CASSFWLAVRFF
TRBV11-2,.,15,TRBJ2-2,.,TGTGCCAGCAGCTTAGACGCGGCGAGGACCGGGGAGCTGTTTTTT,CASSLDAARTGELFF
TRBV19,.,17,TRBJ2-6,.,TGTGCCAGTAGCCCCCAGCACGCCGCATCTGGGGCCAACGTCCTGACTTTC,CASSPQHAASGANVLTF
TRBV7-9,TRBD2,13,TRBJ2-3,once,TGTGCCAGTACTAGCGGGAGTACAGATACGCAGTATTTT,CASTSGSTDTQYF
TRBV29-1,TRBD1,13,TRBJ1-1,.,TGCAGCGTTGAACAGGGGGCGAACACTGAAGCTTTCTTT,CSVEQGANTEAFF
TRBV28,.,14,TRBJ1-5,few,TGTGCCAGCAGTTTAGGGCAGTCCGTTCAGCCCCAGCATTTT,CASSLGQSVQPQHF
TRBV27,TRBD2,16,TRBJ2-3,.,TGTGCCAGCAGTTTACACGGGAGGCCGAGCACAGATACGCAGTATTTT,CASSLHGRPSTDTQYF
TRBV6-1,.,14,TRBJ2-7,.,TGTGCCAGCAGTGAAGGGCTGGGTAGTTCCGAGCAGTACTTC,CASSEGLGSSEQYF
TRBV5-4,TRBD2,15,TRBJ2-3,.,TGTGCCAGCAGCCAATGGGAGGGACCCACAGATACGCAGTATTTT,CASSQWEGPTDTQYF
TRBV2,.,13,TRBJ2-7,once,TGTGCCAGCAGTGAATGGTACTCCTACGAGCAGTACTTC,CASSEWYSYEQYF
TRBV6-5,.,15,TRBJ2-7,.,TGTGCCAGCAGTTACGATGCGGGACTCTCCTACGAGCAGTACTTC,CASSYDAGLSYEQYF
TRBV7-9,TRBD2,15,TRBJ2-3,.,TGTGCCAGCAGCTTAAGCGGGAGAAACACAGATACGCAGTATTTT,CASSLSGRNTDTQYF
TRBV5-4,.,14,TRBJ1-2,.,TGTGCCAGCAGCTTGCTGGACACGGGTCTAGGCTACACCTTC,CASSLLDTGLGYTF
TRBV7-3,.,17,TRBJ2-2,many,TGTGCCAGCAGCCGAGACATTGCGAAGGGGAAAACCGGGGAGCTGTTTTTT,CASSRDIAKGKTGELFF
TRBV19,.,17,TRBJ1-5,many,TGTGCCAGTAGTATTTTGGGTTGGGGGCCCATCCAGGCGGCCCAGCATTTT,CASSILGWGPIQAAQHF
TRBV30,.,13,TRBJ1-2,.,TGTGCCTGGAGCGCGGGACGAGAACATGGCTACACCTTC,CAWSAGREHGYTF
TRBV28,.,18,TRBJ1-5,.,TGTGCCAGCAGTTTTGTTAACCCGGGGGTTATTGATTATCAGCCCCAGCATTTT,CASSFVNPGVIDYQPQHF
TRBV7-9,.,14,TRBJ2-7,once,TGTGCCAGCAGCTTAGAACAGGCCAACTACGAGCAGTACTTC,CASSLEQANYEQYF
TRBV12-5,TRBD1,14,TRBJ2-7,once,TGTGCTAGTGGCTACGGGACAGGGGTACACGAGCAGTACTTC,CASGYGTGVHEQYF
TRBV12-2,.,17,TRBJ2-7,.,TGTGCAAGTCGCTTAGCTACTAGCGGGAGGTCGGGTTACGAGCAGTACTTC,CASRLATSGRSGYEQYF
TRBV19,TRBD2,15,TRBJ2-2,.,TGTGCCAGTAGTATAATAGCGGGAGCAACCGGGGAGCTGTTTTTT,CASSIIAGATGELFF
TRBV5-1,TRBD2,17,TRBJ2-2,.,TGCGCCAGCAGCCCATTGGGACTAGCGGGGAACACCGGGGAGCTGTTTTTT,CASSPLGLAGNTGELFF
TRBV5-4,TRBD1,17,TRBJ2-5,.,TGTGCCAGCAGCCGCGCCGGGACAGGGGCCTTCCAAGAGACCCAGTACTTC,CASSRAGTGAFQETQYF
TRBV10-3,.,13,TRBJ2-7,.,TGTGCCATCAGTGACCGAGATTACTACGAGCAGTACTTC,CAISDRDYYEQYF
TRBV5-1,.,14,TRBJ1-1,.,TGCGCCAGCAGCCAAGGGGACGGGTACACTGAAGCTTTCTTT,CASSQGDGYTEAFF
TRBV28,TRBD1,14,TRBJ1-2,.,TGTGCCAGCACCACCGGACAGGGAGGCTATGGCTACACCTTC,CASTTGQGGYGYTF
TRBV7-2,TRBD2,16,TRBJ2-3,.,TGTGCCAGCAGCTTAGCCCTAGCGGGAGTCAGAGATACGCAGTATTTT,CASSLALAGVRDTQYF
TRBV18,.,16,TRBJ2-7,once,TGTGCCAGCTCACAGAAATCGACAGGAGCCCCCTACGAGCAGTACTTC,CASSQKSTGAPYEQYF
TRBV5-4,.,14,TRBJ2-3,once,TGTGCCAGCAGCCCTGGACCTTTGGGAGATACGCAGTATTTT,CASSPGPLGDTQYF
TRBV19,TRBD1,15,TRBJ2-7,few,TGTGCCACCTCTCGCGGGTCAGGGGGATCCTACGAGCAGTACTTC,CATSRGSGGSYEQYF
TRBV19,TRBD2,16,TRBJ2-3,.,TGTGCCAGTAGTCCTCGGACTAGCGGGGTACCAGATACGCAGTATTTT,CASSPRTSGVPDTQYF
TRBV25-1,.,12,TRBJ2-7,few,TGTGCCAGCAGCAGGGGTTCCTACGAGCAGTACTTC,CASSRGSYEQYF
TRBV7-9,.,17,TRBJ1-3,.,TGTGCCAGCAGCGGATCCTTCGGGGGTGGTGCTGGAAACACCATATATTTT,CASSGSFGGGAGNTIYF
TRBV7-9,.,13,TRBJ1-3,many,TGTGCCAGCAGCCCAGACTCTGGAAACACCATATATTTT,CASSPDSGNTIYF
TRBV2,.,13,TRBJ2-3,.,TGTGCCAGCAGTGAAGGGTGGGGACTCCCTCGGTATTTT,CASSEGWGLPRYF
TRBV16,.,13,TRBJ1-2,.,TGTGCCAGCAGCCAATTGTCCAACTATGGCTACACCTTC,CASSQLSNYGYTF
TRBV28,.,13,TRBJ1-2,.,TGTGCCATCCAAACCGGGACGGGCTATGGCTACACCTTC,CAIQTGTGYGYTF
TRBV28,TRBD2,16,TRBJ2-3,.,TGTGCCAGCAGTTTAACTAGCGGGAGGGGCACAGATACGCAGTATTTT,CASSLTSGRGTDTQYF
TRBV4-1,.,14,TRBJ2-3,.,TGCGCCAGCAGCCAAGGAGAAAAGTCAGATACGCAGTATTTT,CASSQGEKSDTQYF
TRBV7-8,TRBD1,16,TRBJ1-2,.,TGTGCCAGCAGCTTAATTCGGACAGGGGGCTACTATGGCTACACCTTC,CASSLIRTGGYYGYTF
TRBV18,TRBD2,16,TRBJ2-7,few,TGTGCCAGCTCACCACAAGCGGGAGAGGTAGTTATCGAGCAGTACTTC,CASSPQAGEVVIEQYF
TRBV5-1,TRBD1,14,TRBJ2-7,.,TGCGCCAGCAGCTCTGGACAGGGTCCGTACGAGCAGTACTTC,CASSSGQGPYEQYF
TRBV11-2,TRBD2,15,TRBJ2-7,.,TGTGCCAGCACCCTGACGACTAGCGGGGATTACGAGCAGTACTTC,CASTLTTSGDYEQYF